In its sample, the clone carrying this T cell receptor (beta chain) was seen once. The junction and the germline gene differ at one end; a read error may be behind it. This record comes from a study of blood T cell repertoires in COVID-19. Seattle patient enrollment occurred during active infection, with longitudinal follow-up thereafter. In the authors' workflow: Amplification of reference gene primers was used by the study to estimate nucleated cell counts. Libraries were prepared by immunoSEQ multiplex PCR; TCRdb keeps only in-frame clonotypes and omits some of them. V and J calls and clone size are as listed in that table; D and trimming were resolved from the DNA. The sample carries 200,000 to 250,000 clones, more than 80% recorded once. Germline V gene lookup returns CDR1 SGHAT and CDR2 FQNNGV. The CDR3 has 14 amino acids.

This sequence was found in a man aged 25 to 40 with COVID-19, enrolled during active disease. The V call is TRBV11-2, the J call TRBJ1-1, with 8 bases fitting TRBD1. Sequencing was performed on peripheral blood. The CDR3: CASSPGTGYTEVFF. The CDR3 nucleotides read TGTGCCAGCAGCCCCGGGACAGGCTACACTGAAGTTTTCTTT.